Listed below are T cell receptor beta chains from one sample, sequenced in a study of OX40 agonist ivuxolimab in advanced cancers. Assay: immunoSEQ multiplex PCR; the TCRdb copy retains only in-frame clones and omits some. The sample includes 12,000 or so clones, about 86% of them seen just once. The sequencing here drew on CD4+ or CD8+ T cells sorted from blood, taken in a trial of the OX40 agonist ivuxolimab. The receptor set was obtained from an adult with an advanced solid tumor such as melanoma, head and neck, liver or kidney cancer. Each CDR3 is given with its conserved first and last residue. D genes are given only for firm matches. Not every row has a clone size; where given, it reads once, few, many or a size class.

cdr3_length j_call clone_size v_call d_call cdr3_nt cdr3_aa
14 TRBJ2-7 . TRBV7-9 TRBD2 TGTGCCAGCAGCTCCCGGGACTACTCCCGAGAGCAGTACTTC CASSSRDYSREQYF
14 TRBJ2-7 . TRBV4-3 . TGCGCCAGCAGCCAAGATGCGGCTTATAGCGAGCAGTACTTC CASSQDAAYSEQYF
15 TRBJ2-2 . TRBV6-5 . TGTGCCAGCAGTTATACTGCCGGGAACACCGGGGAGCTGTTTTTT CASSYTAGNTGELFF
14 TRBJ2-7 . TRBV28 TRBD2 TGTGCCAGCAGTTTGGGAGGGGTGGCCTACGAGCAGTACTTC CASSLGGVAYEQYF
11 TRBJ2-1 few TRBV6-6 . TGTGCCAGCAGTTACTCGAATGAGCAGTTCTTC CASSYSNEQFF
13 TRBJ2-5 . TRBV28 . TGTGCCAGCAGTTTAATGCAGGGAGAGACCCAGTACTTC CASSLMQGETQYF
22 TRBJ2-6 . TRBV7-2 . TGTGCCAGCAGCTTAGCGTTATCTGAAGCGGGCAATCTCTTCTCTGGGGCCAACGTCCTGACTTTC CASSLALSEAGNLFSGANVLTF
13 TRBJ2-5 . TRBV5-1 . TGCGCCAGCAGCTTGGTTCCGCAAGAGACCCAGTACTTC CASSLVPQETQYF
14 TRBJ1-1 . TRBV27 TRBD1 TGTGCCAGCAGCCTGACAGGGTGGAACACTGAAGCTTTCTTT CASSLTGWNTEAFF
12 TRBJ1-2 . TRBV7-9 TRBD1 TGTGCCAGCAGCTTAGGGCAGGGGGACTACACCTTC CASSLGQGDYTF
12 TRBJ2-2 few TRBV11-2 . TGTGCCAGCCGTCAGGGCACCGGGGAGCTGTTTTTT CASRQGTGELFF
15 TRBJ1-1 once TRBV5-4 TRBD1 TGTGCCAGCAGCTCGATGGAAGGGGGCAACACTGAAGCTTTCTTT CASSSMEGGNTEAFF
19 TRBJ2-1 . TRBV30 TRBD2 TGTGCCTGGAGTGGTCAGGGAACTAGCGGGAGTGGGTCCTACAATGAGCAGTTCTTC CAWSGQGTSGSGSYNEQFF
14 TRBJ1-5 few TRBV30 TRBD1 TGTGCCTGGAGTGGTGGACAGGGAGGTCAGCCCCAGCATTTT CAWSGGQGGQPQHF
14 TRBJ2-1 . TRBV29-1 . TGCAGCGTTGAAAACAGCCTCTCCTACAATGAGCAGTTCTTC CSVENSLSYNEQFF
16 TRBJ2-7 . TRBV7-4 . TGTGCCAGCAGGCGTACCGACTTCATCCTAGCCCACGAGCAGTACTTC CASRRTDFILAHEQYF
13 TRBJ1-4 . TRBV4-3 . TGCGCCAGCCAGCCTGCAACTAATGAAAAACTGTTTTTT CASQPATNEKLFF
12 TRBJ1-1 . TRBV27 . TGTGCCAGCAGTTTAAGGGGCTCTGAAGCTTTCTTT CASSLRGSEAFF
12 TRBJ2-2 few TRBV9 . TGTGCCAGCAGCCCAGGTACCGGGGAGCTGTTTTTT CASSPGTGELFF
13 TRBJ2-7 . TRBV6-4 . TGTGCCAGCAGTGATGGGACCGCCTACGAGCAGTACTTC CASSDGTAYEQYF
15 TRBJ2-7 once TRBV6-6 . TGTGCCAGCAGTTACAGCGTCGGCGGCACCAACGAGCAGTACTTC CASSYSVGGTNEQYF
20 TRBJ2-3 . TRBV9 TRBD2 TGTGCCAGCAGCGCCGCCGTCGGACTAGCGGGGGGGCCCGGCACAGATACGCAGTATTTT CASSAAVGLAGGPGTDTQYF
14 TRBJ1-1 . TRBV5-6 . TGTGCCAGCAGCCCGCAAGCAGGGGTTACTGAAGCTTTCTTT CASSPQAGVTEAFF
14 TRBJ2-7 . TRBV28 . TGTGCCAGCAGTCAGACGGCCCCGTCCTACGAGCAGTACTTC CASSQTAPSYEQYF
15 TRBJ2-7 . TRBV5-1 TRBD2 TGCGCCAGCAGCTTGGGAGCGGGGGGGCTGTGGGAGCAGTACTTC CASSLGAGGLWEQYF
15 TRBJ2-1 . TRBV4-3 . TGCGCCAGCAGCCAAGTGATCGGGAGAGACAATGAGCAGTTCTTC CASSQVIGRDNEQFF